What follows are 11 T cell receptor beta chains derived from one specimen sequenced in a study of T cell repertoires in cytomegalovirus infection. TCRdb itself ran the reads through MiXCR, one entry per CDR3 protein. The table has some 800,000 distinct CDR3 sequences, about 29% seen once. These receptors' targets are unknown. The specimen was cultured CD8+ T cells from PBMCs, collected from culture after CMV antigen stimulation. The receptors originated from a human donor in good health (CMV status not recorded). Some clones in this sample may be carry-over from other donors' samples.

This clonotype was found many times. The chain combines TRBV7-2 with TRBJ2-3; D uncertain. V shed 5 bases and J shed 4 bases, with 7 bases lying between them. The CDR3 runs 12 residues. The germline V gene has CDR1 SGHTA and CDR2 FQGNSA. CDR3 coding DNA: TGTGCCAGCAGCCGCCGCGCAGATACGCAGTATTTT. Protein product: CASSRRADTQYF.

The genes are TRBV5-6 and TRBJ1-4, with D unclear. This CDR3 has 15 amino acids. CDR1 is SGHDT, CDR2 YYEEEE, per germline. The germline V and J ends were trimmed by 5 bases and 6 bases, with 17 bases remaining between them. The CDR3 here is CASRDGLRGDEKLFF. The CDR3 nucleotides read TGTGCCAGCAGAGACGGACTCCGGGGTGATGAAAAACTGTTTTTT. Filled out from reference TRBV5-6 and TRBJ1-4, the complete variable domain reads DAGVTQSPTHLIKTRGQQVTLRCSPKSGHDTVSWYQQALGQGPQFIFQYYEEEERQRGNFPDRFSGHQFPNYSSELNVNALLLGDSALYLCASRDGLRGDEKLFFGSGTQLSVL.

CDR3 bases: TGTGCCAGTAGTGTCAGGGGGCTCTATGGCTACACCTTC. This sequence encodes CASSVRGLYGYTF. The V gene is TRBV19, the J gene TRBJ1-2; 8 bases agree with TRBD1. The trim removed 5 bases at V and 4 bases at J, leaving 3 bases unmatched. The CDR3 is 13 residues long. Germline CDR1 LNHDA, CDR2 SQIVND (reference sequence).

This clonotype was seen once. The V call is TRBV28, the J call TRBJ2-3, with TRBD2 matching 11 bases. The germline V gene has CDR1 MDHEN and CDR2 SYDVKM. This CDR3 contains 16 residues. Germline trimming cut 5 bases from V and 6 bases from J; bases unmatched to any gene: 10. CDR3 in DNA: TGTGCCAGCAGTCTTCTTAGCGGGGGGGCCATGGATACGCAGTATTTT. It specifies CASSLLSGGAMDTQYF.

There are a few counts of this clonotype. This chain joins TRBV7-6 and TRBJ2-2, with D hard to call. Germline CDR1 is SGHVS and CDR2 is FNYEAQ. Trimming stripped 2 bases from V and 4 bases from J, with 14 bases between. This CDR3 is built from 16 residues. This chain's CDR3 is CASSLRLNLGTGELFF. The CDR3 coding sequence is TGTGCCAGCAGCTTACGGCTGAATTTGGGCACCGGGGAGCTGTTTTTT.

This clonotype occurred a few times. The chain combines TRBV7-9 with TRBJ2-7, with D tentatively TRBD2 (5 bases). V lost 5 bases and J 4 bases, leaving 18 bases between the germline ends. Germline V CDR1 and CDR2: SEHNR, FQNEAQ (reference sequence). The CDR3 loop spans 15 amino acids. The CDR3 protein is CASSPPPPRAYEQYF. Here the CDR3 DNA reads TGTGCCAGCAGCCCTCCCCCCCCGCGGGCTTACGAGCAGTACTTC.

This clonotype was observed a few times. The CDR3 sequence is CATSDFTGYQPQHF. Here the CDR3 DNA reads TGTGCCACCAGTGATTTTACAGGATATCAGCCCCAGCATTTT. The chain combines TRBV24-1 with TRBJ1-5, with D maybe TRBD1 (5 bases). Germline-derived CDR1 and CDR2 are KGHDR and SFDVKD. Deletions cut 1 base from V and 5 bases from J, with 8 bases between. This CDR3 comprises 14 residues.

There are a few counts of this clonotype. The V gene is TRBV6-1, the J gene TRBJ1-1; D is ambiguous. V lost 8 bases and J lost 11, with 15 bases in between. CDR3 length: 11 residues. Germline CDR1 and CDR2: MNHNS and SASEGT. Here the CDR3 DNA reads TGTGCCAGCGGTCCCATACCCGGGGCTTTCTTT. It codes for CASGPIPGAFF.

There are a few counts of this clonotype. The chain recombines TRBV20-1 with TRBJ2-1; TRBD1 or TRBD2 may be the D gene (5 bases each). The CDR3 spans 14 residues. Trimming removed 0 bases at V and 2 bases at J, with 8 bases between. The germline V gene has CDR1 DFQATT and CDR2 SNEGSKA (reference sequence). Here the CDR3 DNA reads TGCAGTGCTAGAGAGGGGGAAGCCTACAATGAGCAGTTCTTC. Protein: CSAREGEAYNEQFF.

This clonotype was detected ten times or more. The chain links TRBV7-6 to TRBJ1-1; TRBD1 is a possible D gene (5 bases). From germline, CDR1 is SGHVS and CDR2 FNYEAQ. V dropped 1 base and J dropped 0 bases, with 9 bases sitting between them. The CDR3 is made up of 15 amino acids. CDR3 in DNA: TGTGCCAGCAGCTTAGGGAGGGGCATGAACACTGAAGCTTTCTTT. It specifies CASSLGRGMNTEAFF.

The genes are TRBV7-9 and TRBJ2-2; possible D gene TRBD1, 5 bases. The CDR3 is made up of 15 amino acids. V shed 5 bases and J shed 4 bases, with 14 bases lying between them. Germline lookup yields CDR1 SEHNR and CDR2 FQNEAQ (reference sequence). This CDR3 reads CASSPRDSSTGELFF. The CDR3 bases are TGTGCCAGCAGCCCCCGTGACAGTTCCACCGGGGAGCTGTTTTTT.